These 15 T cell receptor beta chains originate from one sample sequenced in a study of T cell repertoires in cytomegalovirus infection. TCRdb reanalysed the reads using MiXCR and keeps one entry per CDR3 protein. Of about 920,000 distinct CDR3 sequences listed, more than 25% were seen once; the top ten hold more than 13%. These receptors are not linked to any known antigen. The sample here was cultured CD8+ T cells from PBMCs, taken from culture after CMV antigen stimulation. These receptors all come from a human donor in good health (CMV status not recorded). Some clones in this sample may be carry-over from other donors' samples.

Only a few counts were recorded for this clonotype. The rearrangement links TRBV6-1 to TRBJ1-1; 7 bases map to TRBD1. Trimming took 6 bases from V and 2 from J; bases not matched to a gene: 6. Looked up from germline, CDR1 is MNHNS and CDR2 is SASEGT. This CDR3 contains 14 residues. CDR3 coding DNA: TGTGCCAGCAGACTAGGACAGGATAACACTGAAGCTTTCTTT. Protein: CASRLGQDNTEAFF.

This clonotype was observed a few times. The CDR3 spells CASSMDTLRPEAFF. The CDR3 DNA sequence: TGTGCCAGCAGTATGGACACTCTACGGCCTGAAGCTTTCTTT. The V call is TRBV27, the J call TRBJ1-1, with D possibly being TRBD1 (5 bases). Germline CDR1 is MNHEY and CDR2 is SMNVEV (reference sequence). Trimming took off 5 bases at V and 6 bases at J, with 16 bases between the two ends. This CDR3 is 14 amino acids long.

The V call is TRBV12-3 or TRBV12-4, the J call TRBJ1-5, with TRBD1 identical over 9 bases. The length of the CDR3 is 18 residues. J lost 9 bases, V lost 4 bases, and 19 bases had no gene match. CDR3 DNA: TGTGCCAGCAGTTCCTCCCGGGACAGGGTGAGGGGCAATAGGCCCCAGCATTTT. This codes for CASSSSRDRVRGNRPQHF.

Remarks on this clonotype: Given a much more abundant clone one base away, this may be a read error. The chain links TRBV19 to TRBJ1-6; D gene unclear. Germline V gene data show CDR1 as LNHDA and CDR2 as SQIVND (reference sequence). The CDR3 is made up of 13 amino acids. Trimming removed 3 bases at V and 8 bases at J, with 8 bases between. Written as DNA, the CDR3 is TGTGCCAGTAGTATCTGGGAATATTCACCCCTCCACTTT. Translated, it gives CASSIWEYSPLHF.

The chain joins TRBV5-5 to TRBJ2-7; tentative D call: TRBD2 (7 bases). Germline CDR1 reads SGHKS; CDR2 reads YYEKEE (reference sequence). The CDR3 has 14 amino acids. V lost 6 bases, J lost 2 bases, and 15 bases lay in between. The CDR3, as DNA: TGTGCCAGCACCCCTGCGGGGGCTACCTACGAGCAGTACTTC. Protein: CASTPAGATYEQYF.

At least ten counts were recorded for this clonotype. V gene TRBV7-8 combines with J gene TRBJ2-7, with unresolved D. The CDR3 has 15 amino acids. Trimming took 4 bases from V and 0 from J, leaving 13 bases between them. CDR1 and CDR2 from the germline V gene are SGHVS and FQNEAQ. CDR3 nucleotides: TGTGCCAGCAGCTCCCAGATGGCAGTCTCCTACGAGCAGTACTTC. This codes for CASSSQMAVSYEQYF.

This clonotype has a handful of counts. The rearrangement joins TRBV4-1 to TRBJ1-3; D is ambiguous. The CDR3 runs to 18 residues. V was trimmed by 0 bases and J by 1 base, leaving 16 bases between them. From germline, CDR1 is MGHRA and CDR2 YSYEKL. CDR3 residues: CASSQEPGGYTSGNTIYF. In DNA form, the CDR3 reads TGCGCCAGCAGCCAAGAGCCGGGAGGCTACACATCTGGAAACACCATATATTTT.

The genes are TRBV5-6 and TRBJ1-1; D is uncertain. Trimming stripped 3 bases from V and 0 bases from J, with 21 bases between. Germline V gene lookup returns CDR1 SGHDT and CDR2 YYEEEE. This CDR3 has 18 amino acids. The CDR3 sequence: CASSSEDFPGPMNTEAFF. CDR3 coding DNA: TGTGCCAGCAGCTCGGAGGACTTTCCAGGTCCCATGAACACTGAAGCTTTCTTT.

In this sample, this clonotype turned up a few times. This chain uses TRBV7-6 with TRBJ2-1, with 7 positions matching TRBD1. J was trimmed by 3 bases and V by 2 bases; bases with no gene match: 7. Germline CDR1 is SGHVS and CDR2 is FNYEAQ. The CDR3 sequence is 16 residues long. The CDR3 reads CASSLYQGDLYNEQFF. In DNA form, the CDR3 reads TGTGCCAGCAGCTTATATCAGGGGGACCTCTACAATGAGCAGTTCTTC. Using reference TRBV7-6 and TRBJ2-1 for the parts outside the CDR3, the full variable domain is GAGVSQSPRYKVTKRGQDVALRCDPISGHVSLYWYRQALGQGPEFLTYFNYEAQQDKSGLPNDRFSAERPEGSISTLTIQRTEQRDSAMYRCASSLYQGDLYNEQFFGPGTRLTVL.

The gene calls are TRBV4-1 and TRBJ1-2; 7 bases agree with TRBD1. Unmatched junction bases numbered 10, after V lost 4 bases and J lost 8 bases. In germline, CDR1 is MGHRA, CDR2 YSYEKL. CDR3 size: 14 residues. The CDR3 DNA reads as TGCGCCAGCAGCCCCGGACAGGACTATCTGGGCTACACCTTC. Protein product: CASSPGQDYLGYTF.

This sequence joins TRBV29-1 and TRBJ1-2, with D unclear. This CDR3 has 10 residues. V was clipped by 6 bases and J by 4 bases, with 6 bases between them. CDR1 is SQVTM and CDR2 is ANQGSEA in the germline V gene. The CDR3 protein is CSVESYGYTF. The CDR3 region has the DNA TGCAGCGTAGAAAGCTATGGCTACACCTTC.

Note on this clonotype: An end of the junction does not agree with germline; a read error may underlie this. The chain employs TRBV4-1 and TRBJ1-1; D remains unclear. CDR3 length: 12 residues. Germline V gives CDR1 MGHRA, CDR2 YSYEKL. The CDR3 loop is CASSPDGKEAFF. In nucleotides, the CDR3 is TGTGCCAGCAGCCCCGACGGGAAGGAAGCTTTCTTT.

The rearrangement links TRBV19 to TRBJ2-7; D is undetermined. CDR1 is LNHDA and CDR2 is SQIVND in the germline V gene (reference sequence). Trimming stripped 0 bases from V and 3 bases from J, with 6 bases between. This CDR3 has 13 amino acids. CDR3 nucleotides: TGTGCCAGTAGTATAGAACGGAGCTACGAGCAGTACTTC. It encodes CASSIERSYEQYF. Supplemented by reference TRBV19 and TRBJ2-7, the full variable domain reads DGGITQSPKYLFRKEGQNVTLSCEQNLNHDAMYWYRQDPGQGLRLIYYSQIVNDFQKGDIAEGYSVSREKKESFPLTVTSAQKNPTAFYLCASSIERSYEQYFGPGTRLTVT.

This clonotype was seen a few times. The chain combines TRBV4-1 with TRBJ2-7; no firm D call. The germline V gene encodes CDR1 MGHRA and CDR2 YSYEKL. CDR3 length: 14 residues. V lost 4 bases and J lost 4, with 14 bases in between. The CDR3 region has the DNA TGCGCCAGCAGCCCTGGGCCAGGAGATTACGAGCAGTACTTC. Its translation is CASSPGPGDYEQYF.

The chain joins TRBV11-2 to TRBJ2-3, with no clear D. CDR1 is SGHAT, CDR2 FQNNGV, per germline. The CDR3 is made up of 14 amino acids. The V end lost 3 bases, the J end lost 6 bases, and 13 bases lay between the germline ends. DNA for the CDR3: TGTGCCAGCAGCTTGAGCCTCCTGGCCGATACGCAGTATTTT. It codes for CASSLSLLADTQYF.